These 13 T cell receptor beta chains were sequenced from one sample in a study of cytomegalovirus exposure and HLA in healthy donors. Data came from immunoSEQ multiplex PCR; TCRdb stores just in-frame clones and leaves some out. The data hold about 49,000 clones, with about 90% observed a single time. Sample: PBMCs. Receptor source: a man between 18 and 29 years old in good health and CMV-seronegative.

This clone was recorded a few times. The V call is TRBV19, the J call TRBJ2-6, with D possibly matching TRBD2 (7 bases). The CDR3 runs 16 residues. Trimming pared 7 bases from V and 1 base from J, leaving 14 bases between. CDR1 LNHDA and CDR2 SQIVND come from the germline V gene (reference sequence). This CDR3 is CASTKGGESGANVLTF. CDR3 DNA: TGTGCCAGTACCAAGGGGGGGGAGTCTGGGGCCAACGTCCTGACTTTC.

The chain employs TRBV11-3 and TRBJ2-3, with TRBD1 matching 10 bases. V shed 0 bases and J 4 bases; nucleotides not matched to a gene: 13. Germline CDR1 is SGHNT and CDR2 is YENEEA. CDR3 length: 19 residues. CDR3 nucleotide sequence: TGTGCCAGCAGCTTAGATCAATGGGGGACAGGGGTTTCGGCAGATACGCAGTATTTT. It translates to CASSLDQWGTGVSADTQYF.

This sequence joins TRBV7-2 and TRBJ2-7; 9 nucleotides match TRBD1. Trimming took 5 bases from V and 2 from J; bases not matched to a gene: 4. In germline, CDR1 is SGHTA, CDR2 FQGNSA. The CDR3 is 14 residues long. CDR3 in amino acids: CASSQYRGPYEQYF. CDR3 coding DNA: TGTGCCAGCAGCCAGTACAGGGGGCCCTACGAGCAGTACTTC.

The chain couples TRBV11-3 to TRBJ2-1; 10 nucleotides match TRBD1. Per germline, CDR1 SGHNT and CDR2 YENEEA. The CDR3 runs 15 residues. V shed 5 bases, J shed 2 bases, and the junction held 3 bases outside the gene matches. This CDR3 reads CASSKDRGPYNEQFF. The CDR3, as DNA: TGTGCCAGCAGCAAAGACAGGGGGCCCTACAATGAGCAGTTCTTC.

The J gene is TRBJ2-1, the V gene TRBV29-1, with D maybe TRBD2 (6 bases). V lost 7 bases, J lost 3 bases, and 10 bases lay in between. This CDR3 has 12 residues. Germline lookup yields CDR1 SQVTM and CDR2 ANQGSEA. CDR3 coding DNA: TGCAGCGGTGGGGAGGTCTACAATGAGCAGTTCTTC. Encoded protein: CSGGEVYNEQFF.

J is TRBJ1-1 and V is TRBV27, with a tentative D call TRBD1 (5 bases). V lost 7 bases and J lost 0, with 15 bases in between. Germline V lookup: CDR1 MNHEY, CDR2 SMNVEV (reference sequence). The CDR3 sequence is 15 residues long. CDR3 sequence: CASTVSTGLNTEAFF. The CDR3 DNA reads TGTGCCAGCACCGTCAGTACAGGACTGAACACTGAAGCTTTCTTT.

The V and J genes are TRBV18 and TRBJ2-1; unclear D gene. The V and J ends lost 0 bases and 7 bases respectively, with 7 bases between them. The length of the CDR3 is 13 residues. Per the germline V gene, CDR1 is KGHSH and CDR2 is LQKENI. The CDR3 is CASSPPRKNEQFF. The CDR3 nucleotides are TGTGCCAGCTCACCACCGAGGAAAAATGAGCAGTTCTTC.

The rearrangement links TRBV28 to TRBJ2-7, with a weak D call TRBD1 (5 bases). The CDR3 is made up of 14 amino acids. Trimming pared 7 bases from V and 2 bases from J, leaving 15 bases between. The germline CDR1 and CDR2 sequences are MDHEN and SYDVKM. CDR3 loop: CASTPRQGTYEQYF. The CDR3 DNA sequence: TGTGCCAGCACCCCAAGGCAGGGAACCTACGAGCAGTACTTC.

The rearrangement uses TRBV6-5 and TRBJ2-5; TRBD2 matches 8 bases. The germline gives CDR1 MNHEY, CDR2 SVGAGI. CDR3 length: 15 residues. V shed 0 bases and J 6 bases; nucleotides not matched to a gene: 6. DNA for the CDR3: TGTGCCAGCAGTTACTCGACAGCGGGAGATCAGACCCAGTACTTC. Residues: CASSYSTAGDQTQYF.

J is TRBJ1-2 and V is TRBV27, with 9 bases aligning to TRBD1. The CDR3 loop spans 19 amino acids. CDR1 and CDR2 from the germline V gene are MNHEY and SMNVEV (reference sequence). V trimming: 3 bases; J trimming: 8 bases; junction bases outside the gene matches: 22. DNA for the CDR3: TGTGCCAGCAGTTTTTCCAAGGGACAGGGTTTTGGGTATGGAGAGGGCTACACCTTC. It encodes CASSFSKGQGFGYGEGYTF.

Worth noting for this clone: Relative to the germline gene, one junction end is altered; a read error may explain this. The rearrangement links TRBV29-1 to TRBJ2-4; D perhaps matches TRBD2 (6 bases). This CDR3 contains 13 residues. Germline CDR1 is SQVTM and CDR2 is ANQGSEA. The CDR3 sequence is CSMLQEGKNTQYF. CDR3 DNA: TGCAGCATGTTACAGGAGGGCAAAAACACTCAGTACTTC.

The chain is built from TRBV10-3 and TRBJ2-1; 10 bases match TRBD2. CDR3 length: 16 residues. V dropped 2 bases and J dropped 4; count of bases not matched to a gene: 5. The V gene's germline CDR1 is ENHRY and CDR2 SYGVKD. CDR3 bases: TGTGCCATCAGTGAGGGTAGCGGGAGGCCTTACAATGAGCAGTTCTTC. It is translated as CAISEGSGRPYNEQFF.

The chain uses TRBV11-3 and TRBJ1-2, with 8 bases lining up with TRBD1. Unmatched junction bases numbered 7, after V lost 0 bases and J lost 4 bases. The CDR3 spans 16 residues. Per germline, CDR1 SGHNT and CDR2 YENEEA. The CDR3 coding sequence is TGTGCCAGCAGCTTAGATCATTACAGGGGGACCTATGGCTACACCTTC. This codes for CASSLDHYRGTYGYTF.